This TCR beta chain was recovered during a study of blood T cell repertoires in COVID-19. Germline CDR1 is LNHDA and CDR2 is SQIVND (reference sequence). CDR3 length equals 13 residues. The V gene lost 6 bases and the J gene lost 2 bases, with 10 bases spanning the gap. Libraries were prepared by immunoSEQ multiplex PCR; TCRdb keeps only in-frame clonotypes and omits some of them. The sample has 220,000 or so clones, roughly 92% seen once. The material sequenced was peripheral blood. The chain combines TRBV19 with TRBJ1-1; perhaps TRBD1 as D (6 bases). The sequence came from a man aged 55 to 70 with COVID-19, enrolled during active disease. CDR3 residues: CASRRQANTEAFF. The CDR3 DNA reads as TGTGCCAGTAGGAGACAGGCTAACACTGAAGCTTTCTTT.